A selection of T cell receptor beta chains follows, all from one sample in a study of blood T cells in healthy people across ages. TCRdb re-derived calls from the 5' RACE reads in MiXCR, one entry per CDR3 protein. The sample lists 700,000 or so distinct CDR3 sequences, roughly 43% seen once, with around 30% in the top ten. Sequences were obtained from blood. Receptors were obtained from an elderly man in good health. Both conserved end residues are part of each CDR3. A D gene is named only where the DNA matches it firmly. Some rows mark clone size as missing; the rest say once, few, many or name a class of expanded clone.

d_call	clone_size	v_call	j_call	cdr3_nt	cdr3_aa
.	.	TRBV2	TRBJ1-1	TGTGCCAGCACCTCCCTCCGAGACACTGAAGCTTTCTTT	CASTSLRDTEAFF
.	few	TRBV29-1	TRBJ2-7	TGCAGCGTTGAAAGGGAACGGGGGGCGCCCAACGAGCAGTACTTC	CSVERERGAPNEQYF
.	.	TRBV10-1	TRBJ2-5	TGCGCCAGCAGTGCAGAATGGACACGGCCGGAGACCCAGTACTTC	CASSAEWTRPETQYF
.	.	TRBV9	TRBJ1-1	TGTGCCAGCAGCGTAGTGGCTGAGATGAACACTGAAGCTTTCTTT	CASSVVAEMNTEAFF
.	.	TRBV20-1	TRBJ1-5	TGCAGTGCTAGAGGGCAGCAAACTAGATCTATTGGCAATCAGCCCCAGCATTTT	CSARGQQTRSIGNQPQHF
TRBD2	once	TRBV6-5	TRBJ2-7	TGTGCCAGCAGACTAGCGGGAGGGCGACGAAACGAGCAGTACTTC	CASRLAGGRRNEQYF
TRBD1	.	TRBV6-1	TRBJ2-6	TGTGCCAGCAGTGACGGACAGGTTGGGGCCAACGTCCTGACTTTC	CASSDGQVGANVLTF
TRBD2	.	TRBV10-3	TRBJ2-1	TGTGCCATCAGAGCCCAGGCGGGGGATGAGCAGTTCTTC	CAIRAQAGDEQFF
.	.	TRBV5-4	TRBJ1-2	TGTGCCAGCAGCGCAACACAGACCTATGGCTACACCTTC	CASSATQTYGYTF
.	many	TRBV7-6	TRBJ1-2	TGTGCCAGCAGCTCGAGAGGGGGGTTCGGCTACACCTTC	CASSSRGGFGYTF
TRBD1	few	TRBV20-1	TRBJ1-6	TGCAGTGCAAACTCCCGGGACAGGGGCCCCAATTCACCCCTCCACTTT	CSANSRDRGPNSPLHF
.	many	TRBV29-1	TRBJ2-7	TGCAGCGCCAGAAAGGGTCTTCTCGGGAACGAGCAGTACTTC	CSARKGLLGNEQYF
.	.	TRBV6-5	TRBJ1-2	TGTGCTATTAAACAACAGGGTTATCATGGCTACACCTTC	CAIKQQGYHGYTF
.	.	TRBV20-1	TRBJ2-5	TGCAGTGCCCCCTACCGAGCGAGCGAAGAGACCAAGTACTTC	CSAPYRASEETKYF
.	few	TRBV6-1	TRBJ1-1	TGTGCCAGCACGGACCGTCAAGCGGGTTTAACGGCTTTCTTT	CASTDRQAGLTAFF
TRBD2	many	TRBV10-3	TRBJ2-1	TGTGCCATCAGGAGCGGGGACTACAATGAGCAGTTCTTC	CAIRSGDYNEQFF
.	.	TRBV18	TRBJ1-6	TGTGCCAGCTCATCTCGCGACACCGATAATTCACCCCTCCACTTT	CASSSRDTDNSPLHF
TRBD1	.	TRBV25-1	TRBJ2-3	TGTGCCAGCAGCCGGGACAGGGTTTTAGATACGCAGTATTTT	CASSRDRVLDTQYF
TRBD2	many	TRBV9	TRBJ2-1	TGTGCCAGCAGCGCAACGGGGGGCTCCTACAATGAGCAGTTCTTC	CASSATGGSYNEQFF
TRBD2	few	TRBV6-2/TRBV6-3	TRBJ2-2	TGTGCCAGCAGTTCAGCGGGGACGGGCACCGGGGAGCTGTTTTTT	CASSSAGTGTGELFF
TRBD1	.	TRBV10-1	TRBJ2-1	TGCGCCAGCAGTGCGGACAGGGGAGAGCAGTTCTTC	CASSADRGEQFF
.	.	TRBV20-1	TRBJ1-6	TGCAGTGCTGCAATCAACAGGGATTCACCCCTCCACTTT	CSAAINRDSPLHF
.	.	TRBV2	TRBJ2-5	TGTGCCAGCAGTGTCCGCGGAGCCCAGTACTTC	CASSVRGAQYF
.	.	TRBV7-6	TRBJ1-1	TGTGCCAGCAGCTTAGCGGGGGCAGGGGATGAAGCTTTCTTT	CASSLAGAGDEAFF
TRBD1	.	TRBV9	TRBJ2-3	TGTGCCAGCAGCGCTCCTCCGGGACAGGGGGCAGATACGCAGTATTTT	CASSAPPGQGADTQYF
.	once	TRBV7-3	TRBJ2-1	TGTGCCAGCAGCTTAGATTGGAGAAACAATGAGCAGTTCTTC	CASSLDWRNNEQFF
TRBD1	.	TRBV7-6	TRBJ1-1	TGTGCCAGCAGCTTAAGACAGGGAAAGGAGAACACTGAAGCTTTCTTT	CASSLRQGKENTEAFF
TRBD2	few	TRBV12-5	TRBJ2-7	TGTGCTAGTGGCTCTAGCGGGAGCGACTACAATGAGCAGTACTTC	CASGSSGSDYNEQYF
.	few	TRBV7-6	TRBJ2-3	TGTGCCAGCAGCGTAGGGGCAGAAACAGATACGCAGTATTTT	CASSVGAETDTQYF
.	.	TRBV4-3	TRBJ2-5	TGCGCCAGCAGCCAAGAGGGGGCAGAGACCCAGTACTTC	CASSQEGAETQYF
.	few	TRBV28	TRBJ2-7	TGTGCCAGCACCGGGGGACCGAACTACGAGCAGTACTTC	CASTGGPNYEQYF
.	.	TRBV24-1	TRBJ1-5	TGTGCCACCAGTGAGGGCAATCAGCCCCAGCATTTT	CATSEGNQPQHF
.	few	TRBV21-1	TRBJ2-3	TGTGCCAGCAGGGAATTTGGGCTCGCAGCGCAGTATTTT	CASREFGLAAQYF
TRBD2	.	TRBV9	TRBJ2-7	TGTGCCAGCAGCGCTCGACTAGCGGGGCCCTACGAGCAGTACTTC	CASSARLAGPYEQYF
.	.	TRBV20-1	TRBJ1-5	TGCAGTGCCACCACCGACACAACTCAGCCCCAGCATTTT	CSATTDTTQPQHF
.	.	TRBV13	TRBJ2-1	TGTGCCAGCAGCTTAGTGGCAGGGTGGGGATACAATGAGCAGTTCTTC	CASSLVAGWGYNEQFF
.	.	TRBV10-1	TRBJ2-1	TGCGCCAGCAGTACCCCAGGGAGCTCCTACAATGAGCAGTTCTTC	CASSTPGSSYNEQFF
.	many	TRBV10-3	TRBJ2-3	TGTGCCATCAGTGAGGGTAAGGGCACAGATACGCAGTATTTT	CAISEGKGTDTQYF
.	.	TRBV4-1	TRBJ2-1	TGCGCCAGCAGCCAAGACGGGGAGGCGGGATACAATGAGCAGTTCTTC	CASSQDGEAGYNEQFF
.	.	TRBV29-1	TRBJ2-2	TGCAGCGTTGCTGGAGGGACCGGCGGAGGATCCGGGAAGCTGTTTTTT	CSVAGGTGGGSGKLFF
TRBD2	many	TRBV6-2/TRBV6-3	TRBJ2-1	TGTGCCAGCAGAACCGAGGGACTAGCGGAGTTATACAATGAGCAGTTCTTC	CASRTEGLAELYNEQFF
.	few	TRBV7-6	TRBJ2-2	TGTGCCAGCAGCATAACGACCGGGACTTTAGACACCGGGGAGCTGTTTTTT	CASSITTGTLDTGELFF
TRBD2	.	TRBV2	TRBJ2-3	TGTGCCAGTTCCGGTGGGGGGGGAGGGGCCGATACGCAGTATTTT	CASSGGGGGADTQYF
.	few	TRBV5-6	TRBJ2-3	TGTGCCAGCGGGGCGAGGGGCGCTCGGGGTCAGTATTTT	CASGARGARGQYF
TRBD2	.	TRBV20-1	TRBJ2-1	TGCAGTGCTGAAAGTCCCCTAGCGGGGTTTCACAATGAGCAGTTCTTC	CSAESPLAGFHNEQFF
.	few	TRBV4-1	TRBJ1-1	TGCGCCAGCAGCTATCGAGTTGACACTGAAGCTTTCTTT	CASSYRVDTEAFF
.	.	TRBV6-2/TRBV6-3	TRBJ2-7	TGTGCCAGCAGTTACTCACTAGCCTCCTACGAGCAGTACTTC	CASSYSLASYEQYF
TRBD2	many	TRBV7-9	TRBJ2-7	TGTGCCAGCAGCTCCCGAGTGTCGGCGGGAGAACGATACGAGCAGTACTTC	CASSSRVSAGERYEQYF